These 10 T cell receptor beta chains originate from one sample sequenced in a study of cytomegalovirus exposure and HLA in healthy donors. Assay: immunoSEQ multiplex PCR; the TCRdb copy retains only in-frame clones and omits some. The data contain about 110,000 clones, around nine tenths of them singletons. Sequencing used PBMCs. The receptors stem from a woman aged 18-29 years in good health and CMV-seronegative.

This chain uses TRBV10-3 with TRBJ2-3; D not resolved. V lost 6 bases and J 6 bases, leaving 13 bases between the germline ends. CDR1 ENHRY and CDR2 SYGVKD come from the germline V gene. This CDR3 comprises 13 residues. Here the CDR3 DNA reads TGTGCCATCAGCGAAGCTAGTTTTGATACGCAGTATTTT. This sequence encodes CAISEASFDTQYF.

V usage is TRBV6-6 and J usage is TRBJ2-1; 13 bases agree with TRBD2. The CDR3 is 14 amino acids. CDR1 and CDR2 from the germline V gene are MNHNY and SVGAGI (reference sequence). The V and J ends lost 7 bases and 5 bases, in that order; junction bases with no gene match: 2. CDR3 DNA sequence: TGTGCCAGCATGACTAGCGGGGGGCACAATGAGCAGTTCTTC. The encoded protein is CASMTSGGHNEQFF.

This chain uses TRBV7-2 with TRBJ1-4; 8 nucleotides line up with TRBD1. Germline V gives CDR1 SGHTA, CDR2 FQGNSA. With 5 bases clipped from V and 5 bases from J, the junction kept 10 bases outside the gene matches. The CDR3 extends over 16 amino acids. The CDR3 reads CASSDRGVIANEKLFF. The CDR3 nucleotides read TGTGCCAGCAGCGACAGGGGAGTCATAGCCAATGAAAAACTGTTTTTT.

V and J are TRBV11-2 and TRBJ1-3, with 10 nucleotides matching TRBD1. With V trimmed by 5 bases and J by 2 bases, 9 bases remained unmatched. Germline CDR1 and CDR2: SGHAT and FQNNGV. CDR3 size: 17 residues. The CDR3 nucleotides read TGTGCCAGCAGCGCCCTGACCGGGACAGGGGCTGGAAACACCATATATTTT. Translated, it gives CASSALTGTGAGNTIYF.

The chain couples TRBV28 to TRBJ2-7, with 15 nucleotides matching TRBD2. CDR1 and CDR2 from the germline V gene are MDHEN and SYDVKM. J gave up 9 bases and V 6 bases, and 9 bases lay outside the gene matches. The CDR3 consists of 15 residues. CDR3 coding DNA: TGTGCCAGCAGCCCTACGGGACTAGCGGGGGGAAGGCAGTACTTC. Encoded protein: CASSPTGLAGGRQYF.

The chain carries TRBV5-1 and TRBJ1-1; no definite D call. The V and J ends lost 0 bases and 2 bases respectively, with 8 bases between them. The germline V gene has CDR1 SGHRS and CDR2 YFSETQ. There are 14 residues in the CDR3. CDR3 nucleotide sequence: TGCGCCAGCAGCTTGGCCGGGTTTAACACTGAAGCTTTCTTT. This sequence encodes CASSLAGFNTEAFF.

The V gene is TRBV27, the J gene TRBJ2-2, with 10 nucleotides matching TRBD2. Germline CDR1 MNHEY, CDR2 SMNVEV (reference sequence). The CDR3 covers 17 residues. V was pared by 5 bases and J by 8 bases, with 14 bases of the junction left unmatched. The CDR3 region has the DNA TGTGCCAGCAGTCTAAATAGCGGGGGGTTTCTGATGGGGGAGCTGTTTTTT. It yields the protein CASSLNSGGFLMGELFF.

The V and J genes are TRBV23-1 and TRBJ2-7; 8 nucleotides match TRBD2. TRBV23-1 is known as an ORF, though its function is uncertain. The junction had 7 bases not matched to a gene; V was cut back by 9 bases and J by 3 bases. CDR3 size: 13 residues. This CDR3 reads CASYGGGDYEQYF. The CDR3 DNA reads TGCGCCAGTTACGGGGGGGGCGACTACGAGCAGTACTTC.

The chain is built from TRBV7-6 and TRBJ2-3; D unresolved. CDR3 length: 13 residues. In germline, CDR1 is SGHVS, CDR2 FNYEAQ. V was shortened by 2 bases and J by 2 bases, with 5 bases between the two germline ends. This CDR3 is CASSLLYTDTQYF. The CDR3 bases are TGTGCCAGCAGCTTACTCTACACAGATACGCAGTATTTT.

The chain is built from TRBV7-2 and TRBJ1-1; 10 nucleotides agree with TRBD1. CDR1 and CDR2 (germline): SGHTA, FQGNSA. V was clipped by 2 bases and J by 5 bases; unmatched bases: 5. This CDR3 is 15 amino acids long. The CDR3 here is CASSLSRDRGTEAFF. The CDR3 region has the DNA TGTGCCAGCAGCTTATCCCGGGACAGGGGAACTGAAGCTTTCTTT.